This TCR beta chain was identified in a study of T-cell reconstitution after alpha-beta-depleted transplantation in children. General study results and limits: In some patients, recipient T cells and intrathymic progenitors surviving conditioning explained high day-60 diversity. At the one-year point after transplant, T-cell counts and TCRbeta diversity were found to come mostly from T cells that had been newly produced. Where alpha-beta T cells came from about two months after transplant was reportedly several hundred expanded graft clones.

Library preparation (for TCRbeta) was performed with unique molecular identifiers. Using its own MiXCR run on the PCR reads, TCRdb lists one record per CDR3 protein. Among tens of thousands of distinct CDR3 sequences listed, approximately 5% were seen once. This clonotype was counted ten times or more. Its antigen is currently unknown. Germline-derived CDR1 and CDR2 are MDHEN and SYDVKM. Trimming left V 3 bases short and J 4 bases short, with 18 bases between. The CDR3 spans 16 residues. The sample in question was PBMCs, mostly from graft donor cells, obtained 180 days after TCRalphabeta/CD19-depleted stem cell transplant. This chain connects TRBV28 to TRBJ1-2; unclear D gene. The receptor was derived from a boy younger than two who had a stem cell transplant for acute myeloid leukemia, so the T cells may come from the graft donor. CDR3 bases: TGTGCCAGCAGTTTGAGTGGCCAGGTCAGGAGCTATGGCTACACCTTC. Its protein is CASSLSGQVRSYGYTF.